Listed below are T cell receptor beta chains from one sample, sequenced in a study of blood T cell repertoires in COVID-19. The data were produced by immunoSEQ multiplex PCR, yet TCRdb's version contains in-frame clones alone and is incomplete. The sample records 150,000 or so clones, 80% to 85% being singletons. Sequences were obtained from PBMCs or T cells enriched from blood (not recorded which). The receptors derive from a man in his 70s who had been exposed to COVID-19. Each CDR3 is given with its conserved first and last residue. A D gene is named only where the DNA matches it firmly. Clone sizes are given selectively: once, few, many, or a class where the clone is expanded.

clone size,D gene,V gene,J gene,CDR3 protein,CDR3 DNA
few,TRBD2,TRBV7-9,TRBJ2-1,CASSLARPGGFGEQFF,TGTGCCAGCAGCTTAGCCCGGCCGGGAGGGTTTGGTGAGCAGTTCTTC
NA,TRBD2,TRBV18,TRBJ2-1,CASSRPLLAGGGNEQFF,TGTGCCAGCTCGCGCCCACTACTAGCGGGGGGCGGGAATGAGCAGTTCTTC
NA,NA,TRBV6-5,TRBJ2-3,CASPRDIPSDTQYF,TGTGCCAGCCCCAGGGACATCCCATCCGATACGCAGTATTTT
NA,NA,TRBV5-4,TRBJ2-7,CASSLATGTSYEQYF,TGTGCCAGCAGCTTGGCGACGGGAACCTCCTACGAGCAGTACTTC
NA,NA,TRBV11-2,TRBJ1-4,CASSLQQGREKLFF,TGTGCCAGCAGCTTACAACAGGGTCGGGAAAAACTGTTTTTT
NA,NA,TRBV10-3,TRBJ1-4,CAISETGSSDEKLFF,TGTGCCATCAGTGAGACAGGGTCGTCGGATGAAAAACTGTTTTTT
NA,NA,TRBV19,TRBJ1-4,CASTESRGSREKLFF,TGTGCCAGTACCGAATCGCGGGGTTCAAGAGAAAAACTGTTTTTT
NA,TRBD1,TRBV27,TRBJ2-7,CASSLRSGRGYEQYF,TGTGCCAGCAGTTTAAGGAGCGGCAGGGGGTACGAGCAGTACTTC
NA,TRBD1,TRBV29-1,TRBJ1-2,CSVAYRGRGGYTF,TGCAGCGTTGCGTACAGGGGGCGCGGGGGCTACACCTTC
NA,NA,TRBV6-5,TRBJ1-2,CASPGGGYTF,TGTGCCAGCCCGGGAGGGGGCTACACCTTC
NA,NA,TRBV12-5,TRBJ1-1,CASGFPGRVAEAFF,TGTGCTAGTGGTTTCCCCGGTCGCGTGGCTGAAGCTTTCTTT
NA,TRBD1,TRBV19,TRBJ1-5,CASSIGAGGGQPQHF,TGTGCCAGTAGTATAGGGGCAGGGGGCGGTCAGCCCCAGCATTTT
NA,NA,TRBV6-5,TRBJ1-2,CASTRYGGNYGYTF,TGTGCCAGCACCCGCTACGGGGGAAACTATGGCTACACCTTC
NA,NA,TRBV27,TRBJ2-7,CASSSDSYEQYF,TGTGCCAGCAGTTCGGACAGTTACGAGCAGTACTTC
once,TRBD1,TRBV2,TRBJ2-7,CASSDPGTDYEQYF,TGTGCCAGCAGCGATCCCGGGACAGACTACGAGCAGTACTTC
NA,TRBD1,TRBV2,TRBJ1-6,CASSSGQGISPLHF,TGTGCCAGCAGTTCGGGACAGGGGATTTCACCCCTCCACTTT
NA,TRBD1,TRBV4-3,TRBJ2-6,CASSQEAAGGAVGANVLTF,TGCGCCAGCAGCCAAGAAGCGGCAGGGGGCGCGGTTGGGGCCAACGTCCTGACTTTC
NA,TRBD2,TRBV27,TRBJ2-1,CASTEAGAFPEQFF,TGTGCCAGTACTGAAGCGGGAGCGTTCCCTGAGCAGTTCTTC
NA,NA,TRBV30,TRBJ1-2,CAWSVPGSGYTF,TGTGCCTGGAGTGTTCCCGGGAGCGGCTACACCTTC
NA,NA,TRBV9,TRBJ2-7,CASSPTTDSFYEQYF,TGTGCCAGCAGCCCGACGACGGACAGCTTCTACGAGCAGTACTTC
once,TRBD2,TRBV7-9,TRBJ2-7,CASSTGLDFPYEQYF,TGTGCCAGCAGCACGGGACTAGACTTCCCCTACGAGCAGTACTTC
NA,NA,TRBV9,TRBJ2-5,CASSVEQETQYF,TGTGCCAGCAGCGTGGAGCAAGAGACCCAGTACTTC